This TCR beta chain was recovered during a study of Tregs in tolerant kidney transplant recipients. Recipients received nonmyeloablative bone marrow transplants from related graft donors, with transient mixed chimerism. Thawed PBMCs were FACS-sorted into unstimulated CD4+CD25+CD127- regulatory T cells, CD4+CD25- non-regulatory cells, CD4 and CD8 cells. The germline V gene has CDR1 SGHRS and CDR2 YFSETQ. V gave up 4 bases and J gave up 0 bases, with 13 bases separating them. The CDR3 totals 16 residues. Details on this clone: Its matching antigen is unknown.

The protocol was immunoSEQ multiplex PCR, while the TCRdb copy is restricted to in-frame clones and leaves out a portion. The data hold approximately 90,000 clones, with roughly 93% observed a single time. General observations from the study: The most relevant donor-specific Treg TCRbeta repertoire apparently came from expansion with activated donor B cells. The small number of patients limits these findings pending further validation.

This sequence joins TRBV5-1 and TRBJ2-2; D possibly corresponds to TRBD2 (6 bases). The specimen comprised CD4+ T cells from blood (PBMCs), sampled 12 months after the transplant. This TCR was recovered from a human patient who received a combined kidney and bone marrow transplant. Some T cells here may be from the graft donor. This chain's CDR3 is CASSPRGGANTGELFF. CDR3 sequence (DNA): TGCGCCAGCAGCCCGCGAGGAGGGGCGAACACCGGGGAGCTGTTTTTT. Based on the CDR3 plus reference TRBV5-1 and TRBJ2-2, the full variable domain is KAGVTQTPRYLIKTRGQQVTLSCSPISGHRSVSWYQQTPGQGLQFLFEYFSETQRNKGNFPGRFSGRQFSNSRSEMNVSTLELGDSALYLCASSPRGGANTGELFFGEGSRLTVL.